This TCR beta chain was retrieved from a study of T cell responses to AZD1222 COVID-19 vaccine (dated by TCRdb to the early 2020s). General notes on the study: TCR sequencing covered 230 to 250 trial participants: 200 to 220 given two doses of AZD1222 and approximately 26 given two doses of MenACWY control vaccine. Trial participants were enrolled into age subgroups of 18-55, 56-69 and 70-plus years, which contained approximately 150, 28 and 58 TCR-sequenced participants, respectively. Beyond this particular receptor, the publication reports: Conclusions about previously exposed vaccinees are limited because only five to seven AZD1222 recipients were SARS-CoV-2 seropositive at baseline. Spike-specific TCR breadth and depth rose significantly after two AZD1222 doses compared with day 0 and with MenACWY recipients. Participants were mostly white British and included more females than males, and it was suggested by the authors that clonal diversity may have been underestimated. Because no samples from the day 14 peak response were available, repertoires could be characterized only after the peak T cell response. The vaccine-associated CD4 TCRs covered the entire spike protein, and the dominant responses fell in regions 160-218 and 743-854. In the small 56-69-year group, the increase in depth fell short of significance, most likely because of low power. Reportedly, almost half of the unique spike-specific TCRs recognized epitopes lying outside the regions that are mutated in the B.1.351 and B.1.1.7 variants.

The CDR3 regions of human TCRbeta chains were analyzed by immunosequencing. The authors processed their data as follows. TCRs in the repertoires were matched against a reference library of SARS-CoV-2-specific TCRs that had been generated with the MIRA antigen-specificity platform. Breadth was defined as the fraction of unique TCRs that were SARS-CoV-2-associated, and depth was defined as the fraction of total T cells that were SARS-CoV-2-associated. Using the MIRA data, each spike-specific TCR was assigned both to the spike region to which the TCR was reactive and to a CD4 or CD8 class. Log10-transformed breadth and depth values were compared by one-way ANOVA with Sidak's multiple comparisons tests. TCRdb stores this immuneACCESS table with in-frame sequences only. Part of the clones is absent; in the studies checked, under half of the shortfall reflects unresolved V genes, and no reason is known for the rest. V and J calls and clone size follow that table, whereas D and trimming were derived from the DNA. The sample yields 100,000 to 150,000 clones; 75% to 90% were counted once. The ten largest clones add up to just under 4.5% of the sample.

The CDR3 goes from the cysteine to the phenylalanine over 16 residues. Of all the DNA, just the CDR3 is kept, 48 bases in frame from base 1. The germline V gene (reference sequence) specifies GTSNPN as CDR1 and SVGIG as CDR2. V and J are trimmed by 1 base and 1 base, and the gene matches miss 8 bases of the junction. Reading the label with the study, this specimen's time point is: about 28 days (+/-7) after the second vaccine dose. AZD1222 recipients given second doses at about 4 weeks or at about 12 weeks were pooled, since spike-specific TCR depth and breadth were not found to differ between the two schedules. Vaccinee samples were obtained from the UK trials COV001 and COV002, which included a single-blind randomized controlled phase 2/3 trial of AZD1222 (ChAdOx1 nCoV-19) in healthy adults. For TCRbeta chain sequencing, PBMC samples from trial participants were taken at day 0 and at day 28 after the second dose.

Details on this clone: The antigen this receptor binds is unknown. Nothing much larger sits one base from this clone, and base qualities are not available.

This sample comprised peripheral blood, obtained 28 days after the second AZD1222 dose. The TCR was taken from an adult who received the AZD1222 COVID-19 vaccine. The rearrangement combines TRBV30 with TRBJ2-3, with 7 bases matching TRBD2. The CDR3 corresponds to CAWSASNAGGTDTQYF. The DNA reads as follows: TGTGCCTGGAGTGCTTCTAATGCGGGGGGCACAGATACGCAGTATTTT.